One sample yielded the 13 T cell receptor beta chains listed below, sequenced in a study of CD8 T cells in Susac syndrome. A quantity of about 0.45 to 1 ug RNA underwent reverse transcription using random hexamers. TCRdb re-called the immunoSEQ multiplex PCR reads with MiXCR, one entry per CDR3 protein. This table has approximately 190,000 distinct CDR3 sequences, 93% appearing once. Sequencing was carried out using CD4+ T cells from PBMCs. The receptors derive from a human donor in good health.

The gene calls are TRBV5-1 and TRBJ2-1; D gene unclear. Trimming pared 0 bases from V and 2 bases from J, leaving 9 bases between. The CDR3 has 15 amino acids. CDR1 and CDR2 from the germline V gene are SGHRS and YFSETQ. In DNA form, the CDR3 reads TGCGCCAGCAGCTTGGGGGCAGCAACCTACAATGAGCAGTTCTTC. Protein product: CASSLGAATYNEQFF. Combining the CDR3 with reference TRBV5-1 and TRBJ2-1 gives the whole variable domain KAGVTQTPRYLIKTRGQQVTLSCSPISGHRSVSWYQQTPGQGLQFLFEYFSETQRNKGNFPGRFSGRQFSNSRSEMNVSTLELGDSALYLCASSLGAATYNEQFFGPGTRLTVL.

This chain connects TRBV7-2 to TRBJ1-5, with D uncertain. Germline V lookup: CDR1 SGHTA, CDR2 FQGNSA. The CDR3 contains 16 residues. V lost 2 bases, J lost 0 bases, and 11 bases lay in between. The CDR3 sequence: CASSLNRGISNQPQHF. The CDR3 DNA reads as TGTGCCAGCAGCTTAAATCGGGGTATTAGCAATCAGCCCCAGCATTTT. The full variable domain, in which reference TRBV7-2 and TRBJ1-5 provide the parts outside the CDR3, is GAGVSQSPSNKVTEKGKDVELRCDPISGHTALYWYRQSLGQGLEFLIYFQGNSAPDKSGLPSDRFSAERTGGSVSTLTIQRTQQEDSAVYLCASSLNRGISNQPQHFGDGTRLSIL.

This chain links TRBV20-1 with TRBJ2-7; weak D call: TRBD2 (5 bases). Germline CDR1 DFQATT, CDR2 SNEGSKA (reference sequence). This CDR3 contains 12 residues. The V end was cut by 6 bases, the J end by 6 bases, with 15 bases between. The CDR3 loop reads CSATRTSGEQYF. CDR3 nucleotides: TGCAGTGCGACCCGGACTTCCGGCGAGCAGTACTTC.

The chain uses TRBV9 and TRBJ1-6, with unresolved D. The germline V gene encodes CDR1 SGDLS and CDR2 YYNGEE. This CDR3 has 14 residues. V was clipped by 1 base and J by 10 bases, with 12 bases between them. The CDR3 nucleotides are TGTGCCAGCAGCGTACGAACAGCTGAGTCACCCCTCCACTTT. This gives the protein CASSVRTAESPLHF.

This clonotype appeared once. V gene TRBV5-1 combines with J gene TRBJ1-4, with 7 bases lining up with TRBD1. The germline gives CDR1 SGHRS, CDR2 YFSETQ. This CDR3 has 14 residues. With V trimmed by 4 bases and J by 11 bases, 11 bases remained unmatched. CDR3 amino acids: CASSPTGSAGKLFF. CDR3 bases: TGCGCCAGCAGCCCGACAGGGTCTGCGGGGAAACTGTTTTTT.

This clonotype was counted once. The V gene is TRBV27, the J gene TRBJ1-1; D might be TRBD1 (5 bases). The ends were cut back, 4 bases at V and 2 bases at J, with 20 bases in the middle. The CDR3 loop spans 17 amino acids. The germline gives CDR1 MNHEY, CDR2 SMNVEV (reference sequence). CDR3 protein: CASSSQTVGLKNTEAFF. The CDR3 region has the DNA TGTGCCAGCAGTTCTCAGACAGTGGGATTGAAAAACACTGAAGCTTTCTTT.

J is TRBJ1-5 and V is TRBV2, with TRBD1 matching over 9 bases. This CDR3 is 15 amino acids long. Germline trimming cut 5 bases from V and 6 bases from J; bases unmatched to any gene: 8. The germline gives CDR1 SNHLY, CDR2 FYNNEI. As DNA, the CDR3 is TGTGCCAGCAGTCTATTACAGGGGGCAAGTCAGCCCCAGCATTTT. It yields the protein CASSLLQGASQPQHF.

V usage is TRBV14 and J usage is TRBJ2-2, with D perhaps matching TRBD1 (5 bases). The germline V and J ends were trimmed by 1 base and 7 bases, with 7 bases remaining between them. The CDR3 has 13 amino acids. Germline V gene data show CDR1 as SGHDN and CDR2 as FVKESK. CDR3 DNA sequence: TGTGCCAGCAGCCAAGTAAGGGGCGGGGAGCTGTTTTTT. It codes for CASSQVRGGELFF.

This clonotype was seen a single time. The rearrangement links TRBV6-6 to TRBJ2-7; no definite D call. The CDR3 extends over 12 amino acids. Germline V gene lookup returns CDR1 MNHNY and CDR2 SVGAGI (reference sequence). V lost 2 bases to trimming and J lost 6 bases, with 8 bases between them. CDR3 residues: CASSYVIGEQYV. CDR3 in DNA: TGTGCCAGCAGTTACGTGATCGGCGAGCAGTACGTC.

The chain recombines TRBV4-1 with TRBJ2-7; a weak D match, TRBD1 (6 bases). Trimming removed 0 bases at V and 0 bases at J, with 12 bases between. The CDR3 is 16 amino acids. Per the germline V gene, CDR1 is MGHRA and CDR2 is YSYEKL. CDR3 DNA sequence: TGCGCCAGCAGCCAAGAATTCAGGGGCAGCTCCTACGAGCAGTACTTC. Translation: CASSQEFRGSSYEQYF.

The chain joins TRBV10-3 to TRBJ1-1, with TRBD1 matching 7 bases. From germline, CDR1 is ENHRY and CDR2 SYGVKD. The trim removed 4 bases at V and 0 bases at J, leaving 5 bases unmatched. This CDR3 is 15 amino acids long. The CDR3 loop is CAISGDSFMNTEAFF. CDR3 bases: TGTGCCATCAGTGGGGACAGTTTTATGAACACTGAAGCTTTCTTT.

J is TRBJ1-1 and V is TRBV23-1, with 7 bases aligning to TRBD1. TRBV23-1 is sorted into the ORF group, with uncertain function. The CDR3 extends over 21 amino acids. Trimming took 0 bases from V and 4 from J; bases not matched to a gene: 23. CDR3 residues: CASSQSGNRDRVVMTGTEAFF. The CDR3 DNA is TGCGCCAGCAGTCAATCGGGGAATAGAGACAGGGTGGTCATGACGGGCACTGAAGCTTTCTTT.

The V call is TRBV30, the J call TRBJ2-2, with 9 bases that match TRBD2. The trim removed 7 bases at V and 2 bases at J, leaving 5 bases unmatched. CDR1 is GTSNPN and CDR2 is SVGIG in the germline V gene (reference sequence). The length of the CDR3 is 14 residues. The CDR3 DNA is TGTGCCTCTATAGCGGGGGCTAACACCGGGGAGCTGTTTTTT. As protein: CASIAGANTGELFF.